The clone carrying this TCR beta chain has only a few counts. Antigen specificity is unknown. The CDR3 extends over 16 amino acids. Germline trimming cut 3 bases from V and 5 bases from J; bases unmatched to any gene: 10. Germline V CDR1 and CDR2: SGHRS, YFSETQ. This entry is derived from a study of blood T cells in healthy people across ages. The use of a sample-barcoded 5' primer and a J-beta primer mix characterized a second PCR of roughly 7 to 11 cycles. TCRdb re-derived calls from the 5' RACE reads in MiXCR, one entry per CDR3 protein. The sample lists about 1.6 million distinct CDR3 sequences; roughly 32% were seen once. Study-level results: A roughly linear age-dependent decrease characterized TCR beta diversity per million T cells.

The receptor was derived from a woman under 40 in good health. The source material was blood. The chain employs TRBV5-1 and TRBJ2-3; 9 nucleotides match TRBD2. CDR3 in amino acids: CASSYDSGRTKDTQYF. DNA of the CDR3: TGCGCCAGCAGCTACGACAGCGGGAGGACGAAAGATACGCAGTATTTT.